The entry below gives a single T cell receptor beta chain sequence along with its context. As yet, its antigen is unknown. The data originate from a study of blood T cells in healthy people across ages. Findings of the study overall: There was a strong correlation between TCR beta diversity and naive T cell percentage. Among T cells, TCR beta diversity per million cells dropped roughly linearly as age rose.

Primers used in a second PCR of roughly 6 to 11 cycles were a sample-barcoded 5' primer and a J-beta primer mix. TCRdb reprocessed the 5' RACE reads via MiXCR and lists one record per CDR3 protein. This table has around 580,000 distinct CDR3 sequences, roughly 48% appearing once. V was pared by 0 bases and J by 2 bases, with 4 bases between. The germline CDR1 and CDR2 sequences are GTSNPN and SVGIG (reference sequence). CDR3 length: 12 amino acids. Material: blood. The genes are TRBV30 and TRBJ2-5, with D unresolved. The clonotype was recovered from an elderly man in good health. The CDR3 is CAWSVLQETQYF. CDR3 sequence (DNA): TGTGCCTGGAGTGTCTTACAAGAGACCCAGTACTTC.